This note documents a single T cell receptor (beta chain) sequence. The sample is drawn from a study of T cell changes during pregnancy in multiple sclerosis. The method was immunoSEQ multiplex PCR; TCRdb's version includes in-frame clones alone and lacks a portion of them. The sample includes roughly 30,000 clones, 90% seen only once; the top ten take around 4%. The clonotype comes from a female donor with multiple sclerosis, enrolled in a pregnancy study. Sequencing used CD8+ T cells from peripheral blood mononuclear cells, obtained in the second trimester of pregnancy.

The CDR3 spells CASRSGVYTGELFF. CDR3 nucleotides: TGTGCCAGCAGATCAGGGGTCTACACCGGGGAGCTGTTTTTT. The genes are TRBV7-2 and TRBJ2-2; tentative D call: TRBD1 (6 bases). Trimming shortened V by 6 bases and J by 3 bases, and 11 bases separated the two germline ends. CDR1 and CDR2 (germline): SGHTA, FQGNSA. This CDR3 is 14 amino acids long. Full variable domain (remainder filled in from reference TRBV7-2 and TRBJ2-2): GAGVSQSPSNKVTEKGKDVELRCDPISGHTALYWYRQSLGQGLEFLIYFQGNSAPDKSGLPSDRFSAERTGGSVSTLTIQRTQQEDSAVYLCASRSGVYTGELFFGEGSRLTVL.